This TCR beta chain was profiled in a study of cytomegalovirus exposure and HLA in healthy donors (dated by TCRdb to about 2017). In the study overall: An earlier analysis of 550 to 700 of the donors reported 250 to 350 Gb of sequence data and approximately 110 million unique TCR beta sequences from around 200 million T cells. Roughly 300 gigabases of sequencing data and about 92 million unique TCR sequences made up an early release that covered approximately 700 HLA-typed donors. Of the approximately 400 genotyped donors, over 80% were placed in the genetic ancestry cluster associated with self-reported Caucasian donors. The study aimed to test whether signatures of past pathogen exposure could be identified by cataloging public T cell receptors. The study used immunosequencing to profile the T cell repertoires of around 600 subjects and linked those repertoires to cytomegalovirus serostatus. Besides the first cohort of more than 650 subjects, a separate validation cohort made up of 120 different subjects was used. To predict cytomegalovirus infection status, the study combined high-throughput TCR immunosequencing, statistical association of individual TCRs with disease status, and machine learning. In a later analysis, previously published TCR beta repertoires from roughly 710 donors were re-analyzed and high-resolution HLA genotyping was added so that TCR occurrence patterns could be studied. In the later analysis, no new phenotypic data were used to find candidate immune exposures; instead, reliance was placed on TCR beta sequences and their occurrence across donors. To decide whether each TCR beta V gene segment behaved as functional or pseudogenic, an earlier analysis of some 600 of the donors relied on high-throughput TCR beta sequencing. Donor age, sex, ethnicity and CMV serostatus were compiled alongside the repertoire data. In a later genetic analysis, genome-wide SNP genotypes for about three fifths of the 666 donors were used, and that subset was treated as a discovery cohort. All discovery cohort repertoires had been generated on a single sequencing platform. Both class I and class II loci were covered by HLA typing, at four-digit resolution. Typing coverage differed by locus: A, B, C, DRB1 and DQB1 were typed in roughly 629-640 donors, DQA1 in roughly 510, DPA1 in approximately 610, and DPB1 in 450 to 480. Five DR-DQ haplotypes were handled as single units for association and clustering because linkage in the cohort was strong. On average, around 200,000 unique TCR beta nucleotide sequences were sequenced per donor among some 420 genotyped donors of the cohort, with approximately 18% of those sequences being non-productive. Study-level results and caveats: Because counts were too low, about 15 rarely observed V segments, including chromosome 9 orphons, were left out of the earlier analysis of about 620 of the donors. Most TCR sequences were observed very rarely across donors, whereas some public TCRs were present in many individuals. A group of highly shared sequence variants was considered likely to be a technical artifact of the sequencing pipeline. The classifier was reported to diagnose cytomegalovirus status with high specificity and sensitivity in both the original cohort and the validation cohort. According to a later analysis, most CMV-associated TCR beta chains appeared to be HLA-restricted, and the HLA associations seemed to be driven largely by CMV exposure. In a later analysis, TCR association rates were found to vary across HLA loci, with the most associated TCRs seen for DRB1 alleles and the fewest for HLA-C alleles. CMV serostatus was the only immune exposure information available for the cohort. Sequencing depth was assumed to be roughly uniform across donors in the presence/absence analyses, though that assumption may not hold. According to a later analysis, parvovirus B19, influenza, CMV and Epstein-Barr virus appeared linked to several top co-occurrence clusters. A further reported finding was that TCR beta sequences accurately predicted the HLA-A and HLA-B alleles for most subjects in the first cohort. Because HLA typing was missing for some donors at each locus, association tests included only the typed subset. Broadly in line with IMGT annotations, most TCR beta V segments showed up in productive rearrangements about 90% or about 30% of the time in an earlier analysis of about 500 of the donors. Linkage disequilibrium might explain the correlated functional status among segregating V segments, but an unknown experimental factor could not be excluded. A later genetic analysis reported fewer N-insertions in productive TCRs among donors in an Asian-associated ancestry cluster than the approximately 700-donor mean. Three of the identified cytomegalovirus-associated TCR beta chains were confirmed in vitro to be specific for cytomegalovirus antigens. An association between a missense DCLRE1C variant and V-gene and J-gene trimming of TCR beta chains was found in a later genetic analysis and replicated in an independent cohort. When HLA alleles, especially DR and DQ, strongly co-occurred, TCR associations were difficult to assign to individual alleles. The cohort was sequenced for TCR beta chains only, and without alpha or paired-chain data the features that could be detected were limited. Specific HLA alleles were associated with over 15,000 TCR beta sequences at a false discovery rate of 0.05 in a later analysis. The study listed 164 TCR beta chains as associated with cytomegalovirus. It was suggested by the authors that the approach could potentially be generalized to other disease states and immunological phenotypes. Some IMGT-functional V segments, including TRBV6-2 and TRBV6-3, could not be told apart with the 87-base-pair reads, so those segments were excluded. In a later analysis, HLA-associated TCR beta chains were found to be more clonally expanded and to have lower generation probabilities than equally common non-associated chains.

The cohort was made up of 500 to 800 healthy bone marrow donors. At the time of sampling, all cohort members were nominally healthy, though unrecorded immune exposures were likely present. The donor was CMV seronegative and was included in the group of 352 seronegative cohort members. A peripheral blood sample was collected from each donor, and TCR beta sequencing was performed on peripheral blood mononuclear cells. Genomic DNA extraction from the blood cell samples was performed with the Qiagen DNeasy Blood Extraction Kit. Concerning this clone: Its cognate antigen has yet to be identified. Per-nucleotide qualities are absent, and no much larger clonotype sits a single base away.

CDR1 is given as SGHRS and CDR2 as YFSETQ, both from the germline V gene. V lost 6 bases and J lost 7 bases; the stretch between them is 10 bases long. The CDR3 runs 12 amino acids, cysteine and phenylalanine included. The sequence is cut down to CDR3 DNA, 36 bases in frame from base 1. Receptor amplification or capture employed the immunoSEQ multiplex PCR assay. For the multiplex PCR, a mixture combining 60 forward primers for TCR Vbeta segments and 13 reverse primers for TCR Jbeta segments was used. A multiplex PCR assay on genomic DNA amplified the CDR3 region of rearranged TCR beta genes. The amplified TCR beta libraries were sequenced on the Illumina HiSeq System as 87-base-pair reads. As for the original processing: A later analysis tallied roughly 80 million unique TCR beta chains across the 666 repertoires, and around 10 million of those chains were shared by two or more donors. A nearest-neighbor algorithm error-corrected the raw reads and collapsed the reads into unique sequences, merging closely related sequences to remove PCR and sequencing errors. CDR3 sequences were aligned to IMGT reference sequences to assign V, D and J gene segments. For a sequence to be retained, a match of at least six nucleotides to both a V gene segment and a J gene segment was required. Rearrangements were called productive when the CDR3 lacked stop codons and stayed in frame with V and J; all others were non-productive. Following IMGT convention, CDR3 was defined as the stretch from the second conserved V-encoded cysteine to the conserved J-encoded phenylalanine. The earlier analysis of 587 of the donors excluded sequences that lacked an unambiguous match to a single V gene segment. In an earlier analysis of approximately 590 of the donors, a V segment was called functional when productive rearrangements were above 56.7%, and segregating when the standard deviation between donors exceeded 5%. A statistical classification framework was developed to diagnose cytomegalovirus status using the catalog of TCR beta chain sequences. In a later analysis, TCR nucleotide sequences were compared against IMGT/GENE-DB human TR gene sequences so that V and J genes could be assigned. In a later analysis, CDR3 sequences and most-parsimonious VDJ recombination scenarios were assigned using the TCRdist pipeline. In a later analysis, each TCR beta chain was defined by its CDR3 amino acid sequence together with its V-gene family, and reads without a unique V-gene family were excluded. In a later analysis, fewer than 600 highly shared, low-generation-probability nucleotide sequences were removed to address suspected cross-contamination and a sequencing artifact. A later analysis calculated a clonal expansion index for each public chain from normalized within-repertoire ranks of inferred template counts. Generation probabilities in a later analysis came from a VDJ recombination model fitted to out-of-frame rearrangements, and those results were checked against IGoR. In a later analysis, TCR-TCR, TCR-HLA and TCR-CMV co-occurrence was scored with hypergeometric tests, and a repertoire-size bias correction was applied to TCR pairs. A later analysis estimated false discovery rates by permuting HLA or CMV assignments 20 times. A later analysis grouped co-occurring TCRs with DBSCAN, adding TCRdist sequence similarity when clustering within HLA-allele-positive subsets. Repertoires with fewer than 30,000 or more than 120,000 public chains, plus five repertoires with anomalous nucleotide sharing, were excluded from co-occurrence clustering. This immuneACCESS table, as held by TCRdb, lists in-frame sequences with V and J called but not all clones. Of the missing ones, under half trace to an unresolved V gene in checked studies; the others have no known cause. That table supplies the V and J calls and clone size; D and trimming were determined from the DNA. For this sample the table gives some 150,000 clones, of which 80% to 85% were detected only once. The ten largest clones take up under 3.5% of the sample.

This clonotype was sampled from a woman under 40 in good health and CMV-seronegative. Recombination connected TRBV5-1 to TRBJ2-2; no D segment can be confidently identified. The sequenced material came from PBMCs. The CDR3 region has the sequence CASNYPGGELFF. The DNA is TGCGCCAGCAACTATCCTGGCGGGGAGCTGTTTTTT.